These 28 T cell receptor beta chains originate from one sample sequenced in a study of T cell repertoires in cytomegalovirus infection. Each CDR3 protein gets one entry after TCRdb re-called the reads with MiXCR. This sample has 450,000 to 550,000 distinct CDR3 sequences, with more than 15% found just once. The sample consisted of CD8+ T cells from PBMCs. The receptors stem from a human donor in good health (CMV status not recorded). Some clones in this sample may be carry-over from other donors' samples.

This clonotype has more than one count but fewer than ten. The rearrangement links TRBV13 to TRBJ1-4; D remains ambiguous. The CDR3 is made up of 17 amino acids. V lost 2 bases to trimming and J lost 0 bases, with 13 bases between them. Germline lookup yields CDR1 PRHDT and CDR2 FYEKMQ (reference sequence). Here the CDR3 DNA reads TGTGCCAGCAGCTTATACGGGCCAGAAGCAACTAATGAAAAACTGTTTTTT. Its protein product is CASSLYGPEATNEKLFF. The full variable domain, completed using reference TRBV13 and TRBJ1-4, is AAGVIQSPRHLIKEKRETATLKCYPIPRHDTVYWYQQGPGQDPQFLISFYEKMQSDKGSIPDRFSAQQFSDYHSELNMSSLELGDSALYFCASSLYGPEATNEKLFFGSGTQLSVL.

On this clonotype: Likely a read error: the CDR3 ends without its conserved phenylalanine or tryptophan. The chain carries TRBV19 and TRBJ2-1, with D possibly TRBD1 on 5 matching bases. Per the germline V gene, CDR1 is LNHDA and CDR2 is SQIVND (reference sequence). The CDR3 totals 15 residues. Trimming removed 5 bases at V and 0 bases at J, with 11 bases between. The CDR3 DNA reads TGTGCCAGTAGTGGCCGACAGATCTCCTACAATGAGCAGTTCTTA. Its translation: CASSGRQISYNEQFL.

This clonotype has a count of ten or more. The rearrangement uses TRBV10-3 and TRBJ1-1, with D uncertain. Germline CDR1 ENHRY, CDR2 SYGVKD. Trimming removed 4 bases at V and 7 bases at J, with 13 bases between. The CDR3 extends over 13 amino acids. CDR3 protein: CAISVLGKFEAFF. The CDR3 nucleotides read TGTGCCATCAGTGTCTTAGGGAAGTTTGAAGCTTTCTTT.

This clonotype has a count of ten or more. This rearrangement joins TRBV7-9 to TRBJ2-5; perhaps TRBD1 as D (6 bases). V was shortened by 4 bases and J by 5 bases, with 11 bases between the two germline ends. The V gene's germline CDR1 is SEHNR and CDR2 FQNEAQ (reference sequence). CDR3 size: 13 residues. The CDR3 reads CASSSQGRETQYF. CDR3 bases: TGTGCCAGCAGCTCACAGGGACGGGAGACCCAGTACTTC.

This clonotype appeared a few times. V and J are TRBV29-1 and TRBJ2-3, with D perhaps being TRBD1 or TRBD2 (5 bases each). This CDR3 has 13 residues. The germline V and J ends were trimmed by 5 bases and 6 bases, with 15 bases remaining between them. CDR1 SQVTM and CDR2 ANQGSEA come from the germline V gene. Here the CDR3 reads CSVSGTEGDTQYF. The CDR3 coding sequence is TGCAGCGTTTCAGGAACAGAGGGGGATACGCAGTATTTT.

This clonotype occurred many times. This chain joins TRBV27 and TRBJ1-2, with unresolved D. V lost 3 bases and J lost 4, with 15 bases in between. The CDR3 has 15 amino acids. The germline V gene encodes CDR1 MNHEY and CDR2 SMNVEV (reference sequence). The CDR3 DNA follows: TGTGCCAGCAGTTTTTCCCACAGTCTCCTCTATGGCTACACCTTC. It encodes CASSFSHSLLYGYTF.

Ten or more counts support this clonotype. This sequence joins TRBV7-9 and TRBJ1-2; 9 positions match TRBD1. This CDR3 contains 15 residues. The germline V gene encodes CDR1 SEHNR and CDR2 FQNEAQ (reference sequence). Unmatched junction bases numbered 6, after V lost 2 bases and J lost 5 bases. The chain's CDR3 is CASSLISGTGYGYTF. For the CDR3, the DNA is TGTGCCAGCAGCTTAATCTCAGGGACAGGGTATGGCTACACCTTC.

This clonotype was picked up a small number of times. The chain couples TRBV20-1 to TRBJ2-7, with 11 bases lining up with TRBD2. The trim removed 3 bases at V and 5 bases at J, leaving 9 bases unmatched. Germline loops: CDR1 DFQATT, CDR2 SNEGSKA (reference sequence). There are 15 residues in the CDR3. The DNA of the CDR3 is TGCAGTGCTAGCGACTATAGCGGGAGGGAGGACGAGCAGTACTTC. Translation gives CSASDYSGREDEQYF.

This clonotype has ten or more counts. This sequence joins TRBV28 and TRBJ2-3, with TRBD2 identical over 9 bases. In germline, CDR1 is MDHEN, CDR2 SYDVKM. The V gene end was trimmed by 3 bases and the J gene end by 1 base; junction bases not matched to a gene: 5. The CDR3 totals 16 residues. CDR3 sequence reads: CASSFSKRGGTDTQYF. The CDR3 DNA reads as TGTGCCAGCAGTTTCTCCAAGCGGGGGGGCACAGATACGCAGTATTTT.

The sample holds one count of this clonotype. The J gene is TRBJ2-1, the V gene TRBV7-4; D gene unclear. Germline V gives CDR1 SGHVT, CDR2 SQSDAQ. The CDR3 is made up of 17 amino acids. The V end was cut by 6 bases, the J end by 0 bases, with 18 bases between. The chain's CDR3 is CASSSSLTVSSYNEQFF. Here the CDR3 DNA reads TGTGCCAGCAGTTCCTCTTTGACCGTAAGCTCCTACAATGAGCAGTTCTTC.

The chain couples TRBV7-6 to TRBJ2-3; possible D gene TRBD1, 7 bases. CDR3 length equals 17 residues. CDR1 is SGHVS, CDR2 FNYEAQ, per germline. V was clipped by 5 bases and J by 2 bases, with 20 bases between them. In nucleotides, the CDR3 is TGTGCCAGCAGCCCCCGGGGGACAGAACAGGACACAGATACGCAGTATTTT. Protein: CASSPRGTEQDTDTQYF. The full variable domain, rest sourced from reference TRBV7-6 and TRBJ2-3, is GAGVSQSPRYKVTKRGQDVALRCDPISGHVSLYWYRQALGQGPEFLTYFNYEAQQDKSGLPNDRFSAERPEGSISTLTIQRTEQRDSAMYRCASSPRGTEQDTDTQYFGPGTRLTVL.

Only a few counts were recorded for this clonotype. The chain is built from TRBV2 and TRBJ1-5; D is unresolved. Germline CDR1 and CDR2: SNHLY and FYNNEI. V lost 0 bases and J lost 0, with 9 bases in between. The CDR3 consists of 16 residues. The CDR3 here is CASSEALQLSNQPQHF. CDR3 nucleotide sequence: TGTGCCAGCAGTGAAGCCTTACAGCTTAGCAATCAGCCCCAGCATTTT. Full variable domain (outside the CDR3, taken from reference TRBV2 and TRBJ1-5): EPEVTQTPSHQVTQMGQEVILRCVPISNHLYFYWYRQILGQKVEFLVSFYNNEISEKSEIFDDQFSVERPDGSNFTLKIRSTKLEDSAMYFCASSEALQLSNQPQHFGDGTRLSIL.

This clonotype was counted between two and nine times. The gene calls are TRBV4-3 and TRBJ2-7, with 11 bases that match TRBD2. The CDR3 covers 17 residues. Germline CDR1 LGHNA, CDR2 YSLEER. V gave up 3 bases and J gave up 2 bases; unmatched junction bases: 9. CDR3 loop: CASSQTLAGVGTYEQYF. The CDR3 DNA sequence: TGCGCCAGCAGCCAGACACTAGCGGGAGTAGGAACCTACGAGCAGTACTTC.

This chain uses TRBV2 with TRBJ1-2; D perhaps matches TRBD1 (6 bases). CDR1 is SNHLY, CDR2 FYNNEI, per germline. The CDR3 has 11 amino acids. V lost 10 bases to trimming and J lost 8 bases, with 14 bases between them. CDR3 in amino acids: CAIQQGNGYTF. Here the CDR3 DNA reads TGTGCCATCCAACAGGGTAACGGCTACACCTTC. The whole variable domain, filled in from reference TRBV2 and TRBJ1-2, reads EPEVTQTPSHQVTQMGQEVILRCVPISNHLYFYWYRQILGQKVEFLVSFYNNEISEKSEIFDDQFSVERPDGSNFTLKIRSTKLEDSAMYFCAIQQGNGYTFGSGTRLTVV.

The CDR3 protein is CASSYSTGGNQPQHF. CDR3 DNA: TGTGCCAGCAGTTACTCGACGGGGGGCAATCAGCCCCAGCATTTT. The chain is built from TRBV6-5 and TRBJ1-5, with a weak D call TRBD1 (5 bases). V was shortened by 0 bases and J by 2 bases, with 8 bases between the two germline ends. The CDR3 sequence is 15 residues long. The germline V gene encodes CDR1 MNHEY and CDR2 SVGAGI.

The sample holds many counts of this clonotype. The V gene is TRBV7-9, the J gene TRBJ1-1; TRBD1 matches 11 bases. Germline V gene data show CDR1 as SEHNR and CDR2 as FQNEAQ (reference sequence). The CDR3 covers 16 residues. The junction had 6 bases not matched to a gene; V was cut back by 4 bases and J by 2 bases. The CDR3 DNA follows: TGTGCCAGCAGCTCCCGGACAGGGGGCCATAACACTGAAGCTTTCTTT. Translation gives CASSSRTGGHNTEAFF.

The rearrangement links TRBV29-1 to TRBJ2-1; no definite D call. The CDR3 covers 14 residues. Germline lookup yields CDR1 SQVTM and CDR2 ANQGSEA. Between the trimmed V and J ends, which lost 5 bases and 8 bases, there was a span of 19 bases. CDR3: CSVFRAVGQDEQFF. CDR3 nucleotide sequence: TGCAGCGTTTTTCGGGCTGTCGGTCAAGATGAGCAGTTCTTC.

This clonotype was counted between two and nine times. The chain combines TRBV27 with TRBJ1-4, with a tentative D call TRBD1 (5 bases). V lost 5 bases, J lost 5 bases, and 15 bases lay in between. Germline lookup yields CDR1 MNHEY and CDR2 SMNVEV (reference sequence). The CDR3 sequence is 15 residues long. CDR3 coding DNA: TGTGCCAGCAGTCCAAGGGGAGGGCGGAATGAAAAACTGTTTTTT. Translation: CASSPRGGRNEKLFF.

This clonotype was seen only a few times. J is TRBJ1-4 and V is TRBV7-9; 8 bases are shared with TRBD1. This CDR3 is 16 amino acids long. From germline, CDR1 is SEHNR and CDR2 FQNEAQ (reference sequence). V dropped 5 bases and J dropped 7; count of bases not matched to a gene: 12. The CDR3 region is CASSPAGQGGFEKLFF. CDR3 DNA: TGTGCCAGCAGCCCCGCCGGACAGGGCGGGTTTGAAAAACTGTTTTTT.

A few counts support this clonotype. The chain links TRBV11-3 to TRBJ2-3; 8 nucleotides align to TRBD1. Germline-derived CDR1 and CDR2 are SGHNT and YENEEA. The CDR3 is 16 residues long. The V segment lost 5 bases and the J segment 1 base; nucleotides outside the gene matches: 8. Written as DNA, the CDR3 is TGTGCCAGCAGCCCCAACGGACAGGGCGGCACAGATACGCAGTATTTT. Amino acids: CASSPNGQGGTDTQYF.

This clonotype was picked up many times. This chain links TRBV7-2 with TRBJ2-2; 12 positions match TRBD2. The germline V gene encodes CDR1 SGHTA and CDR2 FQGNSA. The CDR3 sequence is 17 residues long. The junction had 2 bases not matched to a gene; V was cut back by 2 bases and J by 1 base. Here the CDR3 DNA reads TGTGCCAGCAGCTTACTACTAGCGGGAGGGAACACCGGGGAGCTGTTTTTT. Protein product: CASSLLLAGGNTGELFF.

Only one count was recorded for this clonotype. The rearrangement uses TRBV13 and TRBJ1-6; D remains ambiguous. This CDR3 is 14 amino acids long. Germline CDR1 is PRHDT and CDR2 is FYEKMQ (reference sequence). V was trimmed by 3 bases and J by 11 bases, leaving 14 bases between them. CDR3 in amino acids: CASSFYDLNTPLHF. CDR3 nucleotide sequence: TGTGCCAGCAGCTTTTACGACCTAAACACACCCCTCCACTTT.

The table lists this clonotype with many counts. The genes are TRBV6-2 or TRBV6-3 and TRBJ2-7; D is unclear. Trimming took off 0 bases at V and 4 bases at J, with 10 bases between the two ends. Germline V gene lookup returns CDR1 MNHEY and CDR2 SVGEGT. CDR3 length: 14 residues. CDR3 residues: CASSYSASTYEQYF. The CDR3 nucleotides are TGTGCCAGCAGTTACTCCGCTTCTACTTACGAGCAGTACTTC.

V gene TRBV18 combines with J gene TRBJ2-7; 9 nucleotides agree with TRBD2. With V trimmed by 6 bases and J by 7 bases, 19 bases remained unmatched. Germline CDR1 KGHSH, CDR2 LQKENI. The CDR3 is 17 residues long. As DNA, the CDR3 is TGTGCCAGCTCGCCCGGGGAACTAGCGGGCGAAAAACGGGAGCAGTACTTC. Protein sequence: CASSPGELAGEKREQYF. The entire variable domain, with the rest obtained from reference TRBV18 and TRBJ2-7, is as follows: NAGVMQNPRHLVRRRGQEARLRCSPMKGHSHVYWYRQLPEEGLKFMVYLQKENIIDESGMPKERFSAEFPKEGPSILRIQQVVRGDSAAYFCASSPGELAGEKREQYFGPGTRLTVT.

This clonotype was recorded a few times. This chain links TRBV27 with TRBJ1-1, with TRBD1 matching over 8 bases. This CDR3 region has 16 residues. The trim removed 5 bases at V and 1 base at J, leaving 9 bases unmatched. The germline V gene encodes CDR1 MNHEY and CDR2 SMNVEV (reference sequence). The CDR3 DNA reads TGTGCCAGCAGTCCCCGACAGGGGAGGGCGAACACTGAAGCTTTCTTT. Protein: CASSPRQGRANTEAFF.

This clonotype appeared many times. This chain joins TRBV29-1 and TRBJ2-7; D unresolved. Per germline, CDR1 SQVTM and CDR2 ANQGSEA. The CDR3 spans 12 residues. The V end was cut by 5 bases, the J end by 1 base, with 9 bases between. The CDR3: CSVLDESYEQYF. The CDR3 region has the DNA TGCAGCGTTTTGGACGAATCCTACGAGCAGTACTTC.

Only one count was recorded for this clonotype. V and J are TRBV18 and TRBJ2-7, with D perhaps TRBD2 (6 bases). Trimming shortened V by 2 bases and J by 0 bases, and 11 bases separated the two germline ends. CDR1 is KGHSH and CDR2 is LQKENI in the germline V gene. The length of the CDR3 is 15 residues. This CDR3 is CASSPGRGGSYEQYF. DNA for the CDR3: TGTGCCAGCTCACCAGGTCGGGGAGGCTCCTACGAGCAGTACTTC.

CDR3 sequence: CASSLSETGRTNEKLFF. CDR3 in DNA: TGTGCCAGCAGCTTGTCGGAAACAGGGAGGACTAATGAAAAACTGTTTTTT. The chain is built from TRBV5-4 and TRBJ1-4; a possible D gene is TRBD1 (6 bases). CDR1 and CDR2 from the germline V gene are SGHNT and YYREEE (reference sequence). Trimming left V 1 base short and J 2 bases short, with 15 bases between. The CDR3 totals 17 residues.